The rows below give T cell receptor beta chains drawn from one sample of a study of response to subunit inactivated influenza vaccine. In TCRdb, the RT-PCR reads were re-called with MiXCR into one record per CDR3 protein. The sample includes over 150,000 distinct CDR3 sequences, about a tenth of them seen just once. The source was non-naive T cells sorted from PBMCs, collected on the day of vaccination. The receptors shown here come from a man aged 50 to 59 who received an inactivated influenza vaccine. Each CDR3 is given with its conserved first and last residue. A D gene is named only where the DNA matches it firmly. Clone size is given for some rows only: seen once, a few or many times, or a class if the clone is expanded.

>NA|NA|TRBV5-1|TRBJ2-5
CASSLDGPKETQYF
TGCGCCAGCAGCTTGGATGGCCCTAAAGAGACCCAGTACTTC
>NA|NA|TRBV20-1|TRBJ1-5
CSARYSSAGGPQHF
TGCAGTGCTAGATACAGCTCTGCGGGTGGGCCCCAGCATTTT
>NA|few|TRBV5-5|TRBJ2-5
CASSFQEGVETQYF
TGTGCCAGCAGCTTTCAAGAAGGTGTAGAGACCCAGTACTTC
>TRBD1|many|TRBV7-2|TRBJ2-1
CASTVQGDSYNEQFF
TGTGCCAGCACTGTTCAGGGGGACTCCTACAATGAGCAGTTCTTC
>NA|many|TRBV6-1|TRBJ2-3
CASSEQYTSTDTQYF
TGTGCCAGCAGTGAACAATATACTAGCACAGATACGCAGTATTTT
>TRBD2|few|TRBV20-1|TRBJ2-3
CSARVGSGTDTQYF
TGCAGTGCTAGAGTGGGTAGCGGGACAGATACGCAGTATTTT
>TRBD2|few|TRBV4-3|TRBJ2-1
CASSPRLAPNNEQFF
TGCGCCAGCAGCCCCCGACTAGCCCCGAACAATGAGCAGTTCTTC
>TRBD1|many|TRBV10-3|TRBJ1-1
CAIRATGGTEAFF
TGTGCCATCAGGGCCACAGGGGGCACTGAAGCTTTCTTT
>NA|NA|TRBV5-6|TRBJ2-7
CASSFRRSDSNF
TGTGCCAGCAGCTTTCGTAGGTCTGACAGTAACTTC
>NA|NA|TRBV5-1|TRBJ2-5
CASSDYQETQYF
TGCGCCAGCAGCGACTACCAAGAGACCCAGTACTTC
>NA|few|TRBV30|TRBJ2-7
CAWTPFERAGYEQYF
TGTGCCTGGACCCCGTTCGAGCGGGCGGGTTACGAGCAGTACTTC
>NA|many|TRBV20-1|TRBJ1-5
CSALRSLGNQPQHF
TGCAGTGCTCTCCGGTCGCTGGGAAATCAGCCCCAGCATTTT
>NA|many|TRBV5-1|TRBJ2-7
CASSPRTAYEQYF
TGCGCCAGCAGCCCTAGGACAGCGTACGAGCAGTACTTC
>NA|NA|TRBV7-9|TRBJ2-3
CASSLPSRDTQYF
TGTGCCAGCAGCTTACCTAGCAGAGATACGCAGTATTTT
>NA|few|TRBV20-1|TRBJ2-4
CSARLSSLNHIQYF
TGCAGTGCTAGACTATCTAGTCTTAACCACATTCAGTACTTC
>TRBD2|many|TRBV2|TRBJ2-5
CASSEGIAGLSETQYF
TGTGCCAGCAGTGAAGGGATAGCGGGGCTATCGGAGACCCAGTACTTC
>NA|few|TRBV20-1|TRBJ1-6
CSASDPTGRNSPLHF
TGCAGTGCTAGTGATCCGACAGGCAGGAATTCACCCCTCCACTTT
>TRBD1|NA|TRBV6-5|TRBJ2-1
CASSNGQGVVDEQFF
TGTGCCAGCAGTAACGGACAGGGGGTCGTCGATGAGCAGTTCTTC
>TRBD1|few|TRBV28|TRBJ1-2
CASSLDSGGINGYTF
TGTGCCAGCAGTTTAGATTCAGGGGGCATCAATGGCTACACCTTC
>NA|many|TRBV18|TRBJ2-4
CASSQGTKNIQYF
TGTGCCAGCTCACAGGGGACCAAAAACATTCAGTACTTC
>TRBD2|many|TRBV12-3/TRBV12-4|TRBJ2-5
CASSLELAGRQETQYF
TGTGCCAGCAGTTTAGAACTAGCGGGGCGTCAAGAGACCCAGTACTTC
>NA|many|TRBV10-3|TRBJ2-1
CAISEERAHYNEQFF
TGTGCCATCAGTGAAGAGCGGGCCCACTACAATGAGCAGTTCTTC
>TRBD1|NA|TRBV20-1|TRBJ2-7
CSATRTGLSYEQYF
TGCAGTGCTACCCGGACAGGCCTCTCCTACGAGCAGTACTTC